This T cell receptor (beta chain) was identified in a study of cytomegalovirus exposure and HLA in healthy donors. General study points: When a later analysis was performed, an Asian-associated ancestry cluster reportedly had fewer N-insertions than the roughly 630-donor mean. Analysis performed later found about 18,000 TCR beta sequences associated with HLA alleles at 0.05 false discovery rate. Within a later analysis, the majority of CMV-associated TCR beta chains appeared HLA-restricted.

About this clone itself: What it recognizes is unknown.

The CDR3 runs to 16 residues. V was clipped by 6 bases and J by 0 bases, with 12 bases between them. The V gene's germline CDR1 is SGHAT and CDR2 FQNNGV. Amplification used 60 Vbeta primers and 13 Jbeta primers. Generated by immunoSEQ multiplex PCR, the TCRdb table keeps only in-frame clones and is missing some. The table has about 190,000 clones, less than 85% seen once. This rearrangement joins TRBV11-2 to TRBJ1-6, with D perhaps TRBD1 (6 bases). The TCR sequence derives from a man aged 30-40 years in good health and CMV-seropositive. Sequences were obtained from PBMCs. CDR3: CASSRDISSYNSPLHF. CDR3 nucleotides: TGTGCCAGCAGTAGGGACATCAGCTCCTATAATTCACCCCTCCACTTT.